These 4 T cell receptor beta chains share one sample of origin, sequenced in a study of OX40 agonist ivuxolimab in advanced cancers. Measured with immunoSEQ multiplex PCR; TCRdb has only the in-frame clones, and not every one. The table lists some 51,000 clones, roughly 86% of them singletons. This sample comprised CD4+ or CD8+ T cells sorted from blood, obtained in a trial of the OX40 agonist ivuxolimab. The receptors were sampled from an adult with an advanced solid tumor such as melanoma, head and neck, liver or kidney cancer.

V usage is TRBV5-4 and J usage is TRBJ1-2; unclear D gene. CDR1 SGHNT and CDR2 YYREEE come from the germline V gene (reference sequence). The ends were cut back, 4 bases at V and 14 bases at J, with 24 bases in the middle. CDR3 length: 14 residues. The CDR3, as DNA: TGTGCCAGCAGCCAGGACCTCCTATCTATGGCTGAAACCTTC. Its translation: CASSQDLLSMAETF.

CDR3 DNA: TGTGCCAGCAGTTCCCCACAGCGTCTAGCCAAAAACATTCAGTACTTC. Translating it yields CASSSPQRLAKNIQYF. The chain combines TRBV6-5 with TRBJ2-4; D is unresolved. This CDR3 has 16 amino acids. V was cut by 4 bases and J by 0 bases, with 13 bases left in between. Per the germline V gene, CDR1 is MNHEY and CDR2 is SVGAGI.

The chain carries TRBV9 and TRBJ1-1; D call uncertain. Germline values: CDR1 SGDLS, CDR2 YYNGEE. This CDR3 is 13 amino acids long. V lost 4 bases and J lost 7, with 14 bases in between. The CDR3 region is CASSPTWAREAFF. CDR3 sequence (DNA): TGTGCCAGCAGCCCCACTTGGGCCCGTGAAGCTTTCTTT.

The chain is built from TRBV7-9 and TRBJ1-1; no definite D call. The germline V and J ends were trimmed by 1 base and 10 bases, with 10 bases remaining between them. Germline V gives CDR1 SEHNR, CDR2 FQNEAQ (reference sequence). This CDR3 is 12 amino acids long. The chain's CDR3 is CASSLVSWGAFF. As DNA, the CDR3 is TGTGCCAGCAGCTTAGTAAGTTGGGGAGCTTTCTTT.